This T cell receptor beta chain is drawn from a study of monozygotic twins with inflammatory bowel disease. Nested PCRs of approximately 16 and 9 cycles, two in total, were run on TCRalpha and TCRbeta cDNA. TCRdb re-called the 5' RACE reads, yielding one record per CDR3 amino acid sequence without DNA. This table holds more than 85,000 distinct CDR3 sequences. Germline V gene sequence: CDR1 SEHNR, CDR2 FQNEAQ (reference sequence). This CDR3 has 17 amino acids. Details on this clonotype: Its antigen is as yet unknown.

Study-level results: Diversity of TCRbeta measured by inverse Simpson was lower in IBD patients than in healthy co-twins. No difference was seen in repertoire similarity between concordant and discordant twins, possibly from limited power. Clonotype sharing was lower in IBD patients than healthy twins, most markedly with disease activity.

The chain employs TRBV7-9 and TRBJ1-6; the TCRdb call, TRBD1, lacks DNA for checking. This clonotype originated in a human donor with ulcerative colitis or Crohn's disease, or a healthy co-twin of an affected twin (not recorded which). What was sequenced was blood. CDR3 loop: CASSLVVGHKSNSPLHF.